Presented here are 17 T cell receptor beta chains from one specimen sequenced in a study of blood T cell repertoires in COVID-19. Some clones are missing from TCRdb's copy, which holds only in-frame ones; the method was immunoSEQ multiplex PCR. Here the sample spans more than 200,000 clones, around four fifths being singletons. What was sequenced was peripheral blood. The receptors stem from a woman in her 70s with active or convalescent COVID-19.

The chain uses TRBV28 and TRBJ1-3; D is ambiguous. CDR1 MDHEN and CDR2 SYDVKM come from the germline V gene. Trimming removed 0 bases from V and 4 bases from J, with 7 bases in between. This CDR3 region has 14 residues. CDR3 DNA: TGTGCCAGCAGTTTATGGGTAGCCGGAAACACCATATATTTT. It translates to CASSLWVAGNTIYF. The full variable domain, rest sourced from reference TRBV28 and TRBJ1-3, is DVKVTQSSRYLVKRTGEKVFLECVQDMDHENMFWYRQDPGLGLRLIYFSYDVKMKEKGDIPEGYSVSREKKERFSLILESASTNQTSMYLCASSLWVAGNTIYFGEGSWLTVV.

The V call is TRBV27, the J call TRBJ1-5; 8 bases align to TRBD1. Germline CDR1 MNHEY, CDR2 SMNVEV (reference sequence). CDR3 length: 18 residues. V was pared by 3 bases and J by 4 bases, with 14 bases of the junction left unmatched. The CDR3 DNA reads TGTGCCAGCAGTTTTGGGTTCAGAGGACAGGGAGGGAATCAGCCCCAGCATTTT. Translated: CASSFGFRGQGGNQPQHF.

The chain recombines TRBV12-3 or TRBV12-4 with TRBJ1-2; D may be TRBD1 (5 bases). Deletions cut 5 bases from V and 8 bases from J, with 15 bases between. This CDR3 has 13 amino acids. CDR3 nucleotides: TGTGCCAGCAGTCTACAGGCAGGCGGCGGCTACACCTTC. It encodes CASSLQAGGGYTF.

The chain employs TRBV30 and TRBJ1-6; D gene ambiguous. This CDR3 contains 13 residues. The germline V gene has CDR1 GTSNPN and CDR2 SVGIG (reference sequence). The germline V and J ends were trimmed by 7 bases and 5 bases, with 12 bases remaining between them. CDR3 nucleotide sequence: TGTGCCTACAACCCTCAGAATAATTCACCCCTCCACTTT. Its translation is CAYNPQNNSPLHF.

This clone was recorded a few times. The chain carries TRBV10-1 and TRBJ2-7; a weak D match, TRBD1 (5 bases). The CDR3 spans 13 residues. V lost 8 bases and J 3 bases, leaving 14 bases between the germline ends. The germline V gene encodes CDR1 WNHNN and CDR2 SYGVQD (reference sequence). CDR3 nucleotides: TGCGCCAGCCGGGCAGGGCCCAACTACGAGCAGTACTTC. Translated: CASRAGPNYEQYF.

This sequence joins TRBV18 and TRBJ2-7; TRBD1 matches 9 bases. In germline, CDR1 is KGHSH, CDR2 LQKENI. The CDR3 spans 14 residues. V lost 4 bases, J lost 3 bases, and 4 bases stayed unmatched. This CDR3 is CASSLGQGNYEQYF. CDR3 DNA sequence: TGTGCCAGCTCACTGGGACAGGGCAACTACGAGCAGTACTTC.

The rearrangement links TRBV12-3 or TRBV12-4 to TRBJ1-4, with TRBD1 matching over 7 bases. This CDR3 contains 13 residues. With V trimmed by 7 bases and J by 7 bases, 6 bases remained unmatched. The CDR3 region is CASTGTVSEKLFF. The CDR3 region has the DNA TGTGCCAGCACCGGGACAGTCTCTGAAAAACTGTTTTTT.

The genes are TRBV12-5 and TRBJ1-1; no clear D gene. Germline loops: CDR1 LGHNT, CDR2 FRNRAP. This CDR3 is built from 14 residues. The V end lost 9 bases, the J end lost 1 base, and 15 bases lay between the germline ends. CDR3 in DNA: TGTGCTAGCAAATACAGTCCCTCGAACACTGAAGCTTTCTTT. Protein: CASKYSPSNTEAFF.

The rearrangement joins TRBV6-5 to TRBJ2-7, with a tentative D call TRBD2 (5 bases). The V end was cut by 0 bases, the J end by 5 bases, with 11 bases between. CDR1 and CDR2 from the germline V gene are MNHEY and SVGAGI. The CDR3 runs 14 residues. CDR3 protein: CASSYSRTGNEQYF. The CDR3 DNA is TGTGCCAGCAGTTACTCCAGGACCGGGAACGAGCAGTACTTC.

This clone was picked up a small number of times. V gene TRBV4-1 combines with J gene TRBJ1-5; tentative D call: TRBD1 (5 bases). CDR3 size: 15 residues. Germline lookup yields CDR1 MGHRA and CDR2 YSYEKL. V gave up 0 bases and J gave up 2 bases, with 8 bases separating them. For the CDR3, the DNA is TGCGCCAGCAGCCAAGATCCACAGGGCAATCAGCCCCAGCATTTT. This gives the protein CASSQDPQGNQPQHF.

V and J are TRBV6-5 and TRBJ1-6, with a tentative D call TRBD1 (5 bases). Deletions cut 6 bases from V and 8 bases from J, with 11 bases between. Germline assignment: CDR1 MNHEY and CDR2 SVGAGI. The CDR3 contains 13 residues. In nucleotides, the CDR3 is TGTGCCAGCAGGCGGGACCTGTATTCACCCCTCCACTTT. Its translation: CASRRDLYSPLHF.

This clone was observed once. Distinct nucleotide sequences in the sample also encode this CDR3. The CDR3 region is CASRRQGGNTEAFF. CDR3 DNA: TGTGCCAGCAGGAGACAGGGGGGGAACACTGAAGCTTTCTTT. The chain has TRBV27 and TRBJ1-1; 9 positions match TRBD1. The junction had 3 bases not matched to a gene; V was cut back by 6 bases and J by 1 base. The length of the CDR3 is 14 residues. In germline, CDR1 is MNHEY, CDR2 SMNVEV (reference sequence).

V is TRBV7-9 and J is TRBJ1-2; 12 positions match TRBD1. The CDR3 spans 15 residues. The germline gives CDR1 SEHNR, CDR2 FQNEAQ (reference sequence). V trimming: 5 bases; J trimming: 8 bases; junction bases outside the gene matches: 9. DNA of the CDR3: TGTGCCAGCAGCCTAGAGGGACAGGGGGCGACCGGCTACACCTTC. This translates into CASSLEGQGATGYTF.

The chain uses TRBV19 and TRBJ1-2, with a possible D match to TRBD1 (6 bases). Germline V gives CDR1 LNHDA, CDR2 SQIVND (reference sequence). Trimming took off 7 bases at V and 5 bases at J, with 17 bases between the two ends. CDR3 length: 14 amino acids. The DNA of the CDR3 is TGTGCCAGTACCCCCGAGGGACAATCTTATGGCTACACCTTC. Translation gives CASTPEGQSYGYTF.

J is TRBJ1-4 and V is TRBV12-3 or TRBV12-4; the match to TRBD1 covers 8 bases. The V segment lost 11 bases and the J segment 5 bases; nucleotides outside the gene matches: 7. The CDR3 sequence is 13 residues long. The CDR3 loop is CASQQGGNEKLFF. The CDR3 region has the DNA TGTGCCTCCCAACAGGGGGGAAATGAAAAACTGTTTTTT.

The genes are TRBV6-5 and TRBJ1-3; 7 bases are shared with TRBD1. V shed 2 bases and J 0 bases; nucleotides not matched to a gene: 1. The germline gives CDR1 MNHEY, CDR2 SVGAGI. The CDR3 loop spans 15 amino acids. CDR3 in amino acids: CASSYGQVSGNTIYF. The CDR3 coding sequence is TGTGCCAGCAGTTACGGACAGGTCTCTGGAAACACCATATATTTT.

V is TRBV28 and J is TRBJ2-1, with D possibly being TRBD2 (6 bases). Trimming removed 6 bases at V and 8 bases at J, with 17 bases between. The CDR3 is made up of 14 amino acids. Germline V gives CDR1 MDHEN, CDR2 SYDVKM. For the CDR3, the DNA is TGTGCCAGCAGCGCTGGGGGGACCGTGGATGAGCAGTTCTTC. This sequence encodes CASSAGGTVDEQFF.